A single sample gave rise to the 24 T cell receptor beta chains below, sequenced in a study of cytomegalovirus exposure and HLA in healthy donors. Both 60 Vbeta primers and 13 Jbeta primers went into the PCR. Here immunoSEQ multiplex PCR was the method, and the copy in TCRdb shows in-frame clones only, minus some. The sample has about 120,000 clones, about 76% seen once. Sequenced: PBMCs. The receptors derive from a woman between 25 and 40 years old in good health and CMV-seronegative.

The chain has TRBV4-3 and TRBJ1-2; D remains ambiguous. Trimming shortened V by 0 bases and J by 4 bases, and 15 bases separated the two germline ends. Germline CDR1 reads LGHNA; CDR2 reads YSLEER. There are 16 residues in the CDR3. Here the CDR3 reads CASSQDRSKRGYGYTF. The DNA of the CDR3 is TGCGCCAGCAGCCAAGATCGGTCAAAGCGAGGCTATGGCTACACCTTC.

Points on this clone: Other DNA sequences of this sample code for an identical CDR3. The gene calls are TRBV5-1 and TRBJ2-7, with 7 bases aligning to TRBD1. V lost 2 bases to trimming and J lost 1 base; unmatched junction nucleotides: 0. In germline, CDR1 is SGHRS, CDR2 YFSETQ. The CDR3 loop spans 13 amino acids. The CDR3 nucleotides are TGCGCCAGCAGCTTACAGGGGTCCTACGAGCAGTACTTC. It is translated as CASSLQGSYEQYF. The full variable domain, in which reference TRBV5-1 and TRBJ2-7 provide the parts outside the CDR3, is KAGVTQTPRYLIKTRGQQVTLSCSPISGHRSVSWYQQTPGQGLQFLFEYFSETQRNKGNFPGRFSGRQFSNSRSEMNVSTLELGDSALYLCASSLQGSYEQYFGPGTRLTVT.

The chain is built from TRBV7-9 and TRBJ1-2; tentative D call: TRBD1 (6 bases). CDR1 is SEHNR and CDR2 is FQNEAQ in the germline V gene (reference sequence). The CDR3 consists of 13 residues. V lost 2 bases and J lost 6, with 10 bases in between. CDR3 residues: CASSLQGMDGYTF. For the CDR3, the DNA is TGTGCCAGCAGCTTACAGGGGATGGATGGCTACACCTTC.

This chain joins TRBV19 and TRBJ2-3; D perhaps matches TRBD1 (6 bases). The CDR3 sequence is 15 residues long. Germline CDR1 is LNHDA and CDR2 is SQIVND (reference sequence). V was trimmed by 2 bases and J by 5 bases, leaving 14 bases between them. CDR3 nucleotide sequence: TGTGCCAGTAGTATACAGGGGTCTCCGGGAGATACGCAGTATTTT. Its protein product is CASSIQGSPGDTQYF. Variable domain in full (rest from reference TRBV19 and TRBJ2-3): DGGITQSPKYLFRKEGQNVTLSCEQNLNHDAMYWYRQDPGQGLRLIYYSQIVNDFQKGDIAEGYSVSREKKESFPLTVTSAQKNPTAFYLCASSIQGSPGDTQYFGPGTRLTVL.

V is TRBV13 and J is TRBJ2-1, with 7 bases that match TRBD2. V lost 2 bases, J lost 5 bases, and 9 bases stayed unmatched. CDR3 length: 16 amino acids. Looked up from germline, CDR1 is PRHDT and CDR2 is FYEKMQ (reference sequence). The CDR3 spells CASSLLEQRDNNEQFF. CDR3 nucleotide sequence: TGTGCCAGCAGCTTACTCGAGCAGCGGGATAACAATGAGCAGTTCTTC. The full variable domain, completed using reference TRBV13 and TRBJ2-1, is AAGVIQSPRHLIKEKRETATLKCYPIPRHDTVYWYQQGPGQDPQFLISFYEKMQSDKGSIPDRFSAQQFSDYHSELNMSSLELGDSALYFCASSLLEQRDNNEQFFGPGTRLTVL.

The chain links TRBV19 to TRBJ1-5; the D gene is possibly TRBD1 (5 bases). Trimming removed 5 bases at V and 7 bases at J, with 15 bases between. Germline CDR1 reads LNHDA; CDR2 reads SQIVND (reference sequence). The CDR3 sequence is 14 residues long. The DNA for the CDR3 is TGTGCCAGTAGTTCTAGGACACCGGAGCAGCCCCAGCATTTT. Protein: CASSSRTPEQPQHF.

The chain's CDR3 is CASRLGRTRADTQYF. DNA of the CDR3: TGTGCCAGCAGACTTGGGAGGACTAGGGCAGATACGCAGTATTTT. The rearrangement uses TRBV6-6 and TRBJ2-3, with 7 bases that match TRBD2. Germline V gene data show CDR1 as MNHNY and CDR2 as SVGAGI (reference sequence). After removal of 6 bases from V and 4 bases from J, the junction contained 10 bases not matched to a gene. The CDR3 is made up of 15 amino acids.

The J gene is TRBJ2-6, the V gene TRBV6-5; TRBD1 agrees at 9 bases. Trimming cost V 4 bases and J 2 bases; bases outside gene matches: 3. This CDR3 spans 16 amino acids. Germline-derived CDR1 and CDR2 are MNHEY and SVGAGI. This CDR3 is CASSFDRGTGANVLTF. The CDR3 DNA sequence: TGTGCCAGCAGTTTTGACAGGGGGACTGGGGCCAACGTCCTGACTTTC.

The V call is TRBV7-2, the J call TRBJ2-7; TRBD1 matches at 7 bases. V was clipped by 5 bases and J by 3 bases; unmatched bases: 7. The CDR3 is 14 amino acids. CDR1 is SGHTA and CDR2 is FQGNSA in the germline V gene. CDR3: CASSRWTGYYEQYF. CDR3 in DNA: TGTGCCAGCAGCCGATGGACAGGATACTACGAGCAGTACTTC.

The genes are TRBV6-5 and TRBJ1-5; no definite D call. CDR1 is MNHEY and CDR2 is SVGAGI in the germline V gene. The germline V and J ends were trimmed by 0 bases and 4 bases, with 7 bases remaining between them. The CDR3 runs 14 residues. For the CDR3, the DNA is TGTGCCAGCAGTTACTCGACTGAGAATCAGCCCCAGCATTTT. Its translation: CASSYSTENQPQHF.

The chain recombines TRBV5-6 with TRBJ2-7; D remains ambiguous. The length of the CDR3 is 15 residues. The germline gives CDR1 SGHDT, CDR2 YYEEEE. V gave up 1 base and J gave up 0 bases, with 11 bases separating them. The DNA for the CDR3 is TGTGCCAGCAGCTTGTACCAGTTAAACTCCTACGAGCAGTACTTC. Translating gives CASSLYQLNSYEQYF.

The rearrangement joins TRBV19 to TRBJ1-2; a possible D gene is TRBD1 (5 bases). This CDR3 has 10 amino acids. Per germline, CDR1 LNHDA and CDR2 SQIVND (reference sequence). V was clipped by 9 bases and J by 8 bases, with 10 bases between them. The CDR3: CASGGAGYTF. CDR3 nucleotide sequence: TGTGCCAGCGGGGGAGCAGGCTACACCTTC.

V gene TRBV21-1 combines with J gene TRBJ1-5; the table's D call, TRBD1, was not checked against the DNA. TRBV21-1 is marked as a pseudogene. The CDR3 contains 15 residues. The CDR3 protein is CASSLTSGGKKPQHF. DNA of the CDR3: TGTGCCAGCAGCTTAACCTCAGGGGGGAAGAAGCCCCAGCATTTT.

The V call is TRBV6-1, the J call TRBJ1-1; TRBD1 agrees at 7 bases. In germline, CDR1 is MNHNS, CDR2 SASEGT. The CDR3 covers 13 residues. J gave up 4 bases and V 6 bases, and 5 bases lay outside the gene matches. In DNA, the CDR3 is TGTGCCAGCAGGGGACAGTTCGTCACTGAAGCTTTCTTT. Translating gives CASRGQFVTEAFF.

V is TRBV7-3 and J is TRBJ2-7; 10 bases fit TRBD2. CDR3 length equals 17 residues. V shed 5 bases and J 3 bases; nucleotides not matched to a gene: 13. Per the germline V gene, CDR1 is SGHTA and CDR2 is FQGTGA. CDR3 sequence: CASSEAGGGGTNYEQYF. The CDR3, as DNA: TGTGCCAGCAGCGAAGCGGGGGGGGGCGGCACCAACTACGAGCAGTACTTC.

This chain links TRBV27 with TRBJ2-5, with TRBD2 identical over 11 bases. TRBJ2-7 explains the end of the DNA better; the J call may be wrong. The length of the CDR3 is 15 residues. The germline V gene encodes CDR1 MNHEY and CDR2 SMNVEV (reference sequence). CDR3 amino acids: CASSLLAGGPYEQYF. The CDR3 DNA reads TGTGCCAGCAGTCTTTTAGCGGGAGGGCCCTACGAGCAGTACTTC.

This clone was seen only once. V and J are TRBV18 and TRBJ2-5, with TRBD2 as a possible D gene (5 bases). The CDR3 totals 14 residues. Germline V CDR1 and CDR2: KGHSH, LQKENI. V lost 6 bases, J lost 0 bases, and 11 bases lay in between. The CDR3 DNA is TGTGCCAGCTCCCGGACGGGATACCAAGAGACCCAGTACTTC. This encodes CASSRTGYQETQYF.

The chain has TRBV4-3 and TRBJ2-5, with a possible D match to TRBD1 (6 bases). The length of the CDR3 is 14 residues. Trimming pared 1 base from V and 3 bases from J, leaving 9 bases between. The germline gives CDR1 LGHNA, CDR2 YSLEER. The CDR3: CASSQGGGEETQYF. Here the CDR3 DNA reads TGCGCCAGCAGCCAAGGAGGGGGAGAAGAGACCCAGTACTTC.

CDR3 sequence: CASSVGAETYEQYF. CDR3 bases: TGTGCCAGCAGCGTTGGAGCGGAAACCTACGAGCAGTACTTC. The chain is built from TRBV9 and TRBJ2-7; weak D call: TRBD2 (5 bases). Germline V lookup: CDR1 SGDLS, CDR2 YYNGEE. The V end was cut by 2 bases, the J end by 2 bases, with 11 bases between. The CDR3 runs 14 residues.

The chain combines TRBV27 with TRBJ2-7, with D possibly matching TRBD1 (6 bases). Germline CDR1 reads MNHEY; CDR2 reads SMNVEV (reference sequence). The CDR3 totals 12 residues. Trimming left V 8 bases short and J 2 bases short, with 10 bases between. CDR3 in amino acids: CASRTATYEQYF. Written as DNA, the CDR3 is TGTGCCAGCCGGACAGCCACCTACGAGCAGTACTTC.

This chain connects TRBV28 to TRBJ1-2, with 10 bases aligning to TRBD1. With V trimmed by 5 bases and J by 8 bases, 8 bases remained unmatched. Germline-derived CDR1 and CDR2 are MDHEN and SYDVKM. This CDR3 is built from 14 residues. The CDR3 DNA sequence: TGTGCCAGCAGTCTAATCGACAGGGGGCAAGGCTACACCTTC. It translates to CASSLIDRGQGYTF.

This clone was found once. This chain joins TRBV29-1 and TRBJ2-2; tentatively, D is TRBD2 (6 bases). V was shortened by 7 bases and J by 4 bases, with 7 bases between the two germline ends. CDR1 and CDR2 (germline): SQVTM, ANQGSEA. This CDR3 is built from 11 residues. CDR3: CSGGTTGELFF. For the CDR3, the DNA is TGCAGCGGCGGGACCACCGGGGAGCTGTTTTTT.

The J gene is TRBJ2-4, the V gene TRBV10-3; 8 bases align to TRBD1. CDR3 length: 14 residues. Germline trimming cut 3 bases from V and 9 bases from J; bases unmatched to any gene: 7. The germline CDR1 and CDR2 sequences are ENHRY and SYGVKD. The CDR3 loop reads CAISESGQAVIQYF. Here the CDR3 DNA reads TGTGCCATCAGTGAATCGGGACAGGCCGTCATTCAGTACTTC.

This chain links TRBV27 with TRBJ2-7; unclear D gene. Germline V gene sequence: CDR1 MNHEY, CDR2 SMNVEV (reference sequence). The CDR3 runs to 13 residues. Trimming pared 6 bases from V and 3 bases from J, leaving 12 bases between. The CDR3 DNA reads TGTGCCAGCAGCCGTAGATTGAGCTACGAGCAGTACTTC. Translated: CASSRRLSYEQYF.